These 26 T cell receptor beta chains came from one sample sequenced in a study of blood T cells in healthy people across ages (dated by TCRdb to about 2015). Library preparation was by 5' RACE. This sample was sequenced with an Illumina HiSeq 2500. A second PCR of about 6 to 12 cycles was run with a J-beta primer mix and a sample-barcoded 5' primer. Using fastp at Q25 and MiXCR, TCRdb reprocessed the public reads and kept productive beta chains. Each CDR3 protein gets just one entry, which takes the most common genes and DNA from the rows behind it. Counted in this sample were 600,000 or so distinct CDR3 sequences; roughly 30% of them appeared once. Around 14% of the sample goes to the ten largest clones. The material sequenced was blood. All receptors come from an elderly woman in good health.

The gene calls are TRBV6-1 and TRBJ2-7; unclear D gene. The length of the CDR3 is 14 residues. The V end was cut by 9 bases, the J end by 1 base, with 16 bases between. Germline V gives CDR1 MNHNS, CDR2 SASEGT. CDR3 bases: TGTGCCAGTAGGGAAGTAAGGTCATCCTACGAGCAGTACTTC. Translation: CASREVRSSYEQYF.

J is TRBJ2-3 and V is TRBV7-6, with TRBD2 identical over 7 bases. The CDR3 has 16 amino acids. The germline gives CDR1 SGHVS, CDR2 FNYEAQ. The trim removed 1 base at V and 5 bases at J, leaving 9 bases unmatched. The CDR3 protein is CASSLVGGPGGDTQYF. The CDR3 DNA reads TGTGCCAGCAGCTTAGTAGGTGGACCGGGAGGAGATACGCAGTATTTT. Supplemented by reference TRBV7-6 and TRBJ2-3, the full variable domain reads GAGVSQSPRYKVTKRGQDVALRCDPISGHVSLYWYRQALGQGPEFLTYFNYEAQQDKSGLPNDRFSAERPEGSISTLTIQRTEQRDSAMYRCASSLVGGPGGDTQYFGPGTRLTVL.

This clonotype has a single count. The CDR3 region has the DNA TGTGCCAGCAGCTCTTGGGGGGTCTCCGGGGCCAACGTCCTGACTTTC. The encoded protein is CASSSWGVSGANVLTF. The rearrangement uses TRBV7-9 and TRBJ2-6, with D perhaps matching TRBD2 (6 bases). The CDR3 spans 16 residues. The V and J ends lost 4 bases and 4 bases respectively, with 14 bases between them. Germline CDR1 and CDR2: SEHNR and FQNEAQ (reference sequence).

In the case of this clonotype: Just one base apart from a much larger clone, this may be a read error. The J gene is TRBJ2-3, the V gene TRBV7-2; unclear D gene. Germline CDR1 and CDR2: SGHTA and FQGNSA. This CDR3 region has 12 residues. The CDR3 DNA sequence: TGTGCCGGCAGCCCGGAGTGGGATACGCAGTATTTT. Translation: CAGSPEWDTQYF.

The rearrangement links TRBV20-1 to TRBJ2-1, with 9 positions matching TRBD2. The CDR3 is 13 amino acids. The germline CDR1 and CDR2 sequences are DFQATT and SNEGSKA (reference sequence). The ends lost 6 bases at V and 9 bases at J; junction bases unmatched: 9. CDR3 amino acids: CSARGGGASEQFF. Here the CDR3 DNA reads TGCAGTGCAAGGGGCGGGGGGGCCAGTGAGCAGTTCTTC.

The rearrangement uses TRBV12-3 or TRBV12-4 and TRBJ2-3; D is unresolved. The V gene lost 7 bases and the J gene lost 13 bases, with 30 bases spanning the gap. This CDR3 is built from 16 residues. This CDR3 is CASNLVVRLGTDVEYF. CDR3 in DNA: TGTGCCAGCAACTTGGTAGTTCGGCTGGGCACAGATGTGGAGTATTTT.

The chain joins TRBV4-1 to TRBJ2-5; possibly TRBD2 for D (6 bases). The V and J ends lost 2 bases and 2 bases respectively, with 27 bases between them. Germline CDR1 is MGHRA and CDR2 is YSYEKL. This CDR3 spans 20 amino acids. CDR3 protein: CASSQTTSTDPRFPQETQYF. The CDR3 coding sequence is TGCGCCAGCAGCCAAACCACTAGCACTGATCCGAGATTTCCGCAAGAGACCCAGTACTTC.

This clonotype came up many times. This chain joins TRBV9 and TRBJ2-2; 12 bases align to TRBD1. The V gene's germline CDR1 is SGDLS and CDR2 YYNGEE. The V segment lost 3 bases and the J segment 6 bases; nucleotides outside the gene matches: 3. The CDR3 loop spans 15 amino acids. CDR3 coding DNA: TGTGCCAGCAGCGGGGGACAGGGGGCCGCCGGGGAGCTGTTTTTT. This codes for CASSGGQGAAGELFF.

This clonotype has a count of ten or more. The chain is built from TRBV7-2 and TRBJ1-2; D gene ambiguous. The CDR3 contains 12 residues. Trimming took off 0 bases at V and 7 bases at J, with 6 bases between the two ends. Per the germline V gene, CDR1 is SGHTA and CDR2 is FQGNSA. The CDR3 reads CASSLARFGYTF. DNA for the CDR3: TGTGCCAGCAGCTTAGCCAGGTTTGGCTACACCTTC.

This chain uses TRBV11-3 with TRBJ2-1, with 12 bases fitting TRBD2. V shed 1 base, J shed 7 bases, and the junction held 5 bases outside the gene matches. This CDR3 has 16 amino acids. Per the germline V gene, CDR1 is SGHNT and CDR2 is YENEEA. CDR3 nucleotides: TGTGCCAGCAGCTTAGGACTAGCGGGGGAAAAAAATGAGCAGTTCTTC. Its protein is CASSLGLAGEKNEQFF. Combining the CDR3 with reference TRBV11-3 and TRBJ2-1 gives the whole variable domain EAGVVQSPRYKIIEKKQPVAFWCNPISGHNTLYWYLQNLGQGPELLIRYENEEAVDDSQLPKDRFSAERLKGVDSTLKIQPAELGDSAVYLCASSLGLAGEKNEQFFGPGTRLTVL.

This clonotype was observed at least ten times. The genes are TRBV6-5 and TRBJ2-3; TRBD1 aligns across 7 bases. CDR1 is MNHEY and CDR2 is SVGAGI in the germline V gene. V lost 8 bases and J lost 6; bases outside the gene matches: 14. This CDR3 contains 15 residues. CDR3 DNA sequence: TGTGCCAGCGGAACAGGGGCGTATAGTCAGGATACGCAGTATTTT. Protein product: CASGTGAYSQDTQYF.

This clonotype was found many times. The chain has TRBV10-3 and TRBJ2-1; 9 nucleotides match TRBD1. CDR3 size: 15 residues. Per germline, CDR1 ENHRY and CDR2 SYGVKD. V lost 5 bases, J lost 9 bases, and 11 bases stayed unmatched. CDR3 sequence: CAISRTGDDGGEQFF. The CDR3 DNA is TGTGCCATCAGTAGGACAGGGGATGATGGGGGTGAGCAGTTCTTC.

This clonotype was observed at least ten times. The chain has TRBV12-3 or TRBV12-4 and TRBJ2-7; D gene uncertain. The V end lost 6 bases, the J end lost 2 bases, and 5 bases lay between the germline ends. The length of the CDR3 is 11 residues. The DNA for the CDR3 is TGTGCCAGCAGCTCCACCTACGAGCAGTACTTC. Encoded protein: CASSSTYEQYF.

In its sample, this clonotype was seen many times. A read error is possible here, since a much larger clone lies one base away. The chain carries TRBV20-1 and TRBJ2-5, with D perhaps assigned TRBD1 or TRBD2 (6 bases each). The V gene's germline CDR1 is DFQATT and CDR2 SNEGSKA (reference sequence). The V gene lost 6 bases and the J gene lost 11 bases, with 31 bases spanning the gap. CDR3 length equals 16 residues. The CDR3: CSATPLRGRYSNEQYF. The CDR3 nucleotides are TGCAGTGCAACCCCCCTACGGGGGCGATACTCCAATGAGCAGTACTTC.

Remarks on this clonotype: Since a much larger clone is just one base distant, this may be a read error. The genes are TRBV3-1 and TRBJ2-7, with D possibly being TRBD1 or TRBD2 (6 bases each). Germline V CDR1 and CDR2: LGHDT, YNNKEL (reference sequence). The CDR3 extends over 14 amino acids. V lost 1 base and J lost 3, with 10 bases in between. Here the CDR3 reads CASSQAGASYEQYF. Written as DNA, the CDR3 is TGTGCCAGCAGCCAAGCGGGGGCCAGCTACGAGCAGTACTTC.

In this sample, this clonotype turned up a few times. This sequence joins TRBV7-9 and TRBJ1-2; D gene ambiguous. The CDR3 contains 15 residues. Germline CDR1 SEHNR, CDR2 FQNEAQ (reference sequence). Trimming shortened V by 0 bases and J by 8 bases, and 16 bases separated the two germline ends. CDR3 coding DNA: TGTGCCAGCAGCTTAGCAGGGTCCGACCTGGGGGGCTACACCTTC. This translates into CASSLAGSDLGGYTF.

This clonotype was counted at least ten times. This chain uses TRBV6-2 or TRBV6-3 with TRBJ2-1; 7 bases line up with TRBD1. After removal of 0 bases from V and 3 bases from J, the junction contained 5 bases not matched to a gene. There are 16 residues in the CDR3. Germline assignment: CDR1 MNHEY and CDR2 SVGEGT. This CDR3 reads CASSYSPGQLYNEQFF. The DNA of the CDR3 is TGTGCCAGCAGTTACTCACCGGGACAGCTCTACAATGAGCAGTTCTTC.

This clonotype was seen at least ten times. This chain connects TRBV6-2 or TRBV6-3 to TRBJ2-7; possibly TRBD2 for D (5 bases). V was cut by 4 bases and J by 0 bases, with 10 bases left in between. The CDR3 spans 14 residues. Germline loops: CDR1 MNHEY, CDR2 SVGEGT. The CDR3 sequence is CASSSSGNSYEQYF. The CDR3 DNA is TGTGCCAGCAGTTCCTCGGGGAACTCCTACGAGCAGTACTTC.

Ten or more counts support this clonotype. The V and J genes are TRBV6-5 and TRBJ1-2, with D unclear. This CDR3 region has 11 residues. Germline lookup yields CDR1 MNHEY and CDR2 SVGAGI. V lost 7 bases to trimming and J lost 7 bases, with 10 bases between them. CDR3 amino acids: CASTQGFGYTF. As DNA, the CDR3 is TGTGCCAGCACCCAAGGTTTTGGCTACACCTTC.

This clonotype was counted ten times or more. For the CDR3, the DNA is TGTGCCAGCAGCCAAGGGACAGGGGCCCTTGGTACGCAGTATTTT. This translates into CASSQGTGALGTQYF. V is TRBV4-2 and J is TRBJ2-3; 9 bases fit TRBD1. Germline trimming cut 1 base from V and 8 bases from J; bases unmatched to any gene: 7. The germline gives CDR1 LGHNA, CDR2 YNFKEQ. The CDR3 length is 15 residues.

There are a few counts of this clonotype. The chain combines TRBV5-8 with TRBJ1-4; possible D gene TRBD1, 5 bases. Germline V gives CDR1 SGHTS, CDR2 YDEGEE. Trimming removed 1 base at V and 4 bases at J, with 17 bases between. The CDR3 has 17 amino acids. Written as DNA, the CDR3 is TGTGCCAGCAGCTTGACGACTAGGGGAATCGGTAATGAAAAACTGTTTTTT. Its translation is CASSLTTRGIGNEKLFF.

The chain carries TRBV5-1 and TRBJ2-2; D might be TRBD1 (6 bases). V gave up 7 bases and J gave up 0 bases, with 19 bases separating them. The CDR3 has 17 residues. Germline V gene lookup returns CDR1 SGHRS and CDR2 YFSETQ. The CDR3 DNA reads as TGCGCCAGCCATAGGGACGGACAGCTCGCGAACACCGGGGAGCTGTTTTTT. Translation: CASHRDGQLANTGELFF.

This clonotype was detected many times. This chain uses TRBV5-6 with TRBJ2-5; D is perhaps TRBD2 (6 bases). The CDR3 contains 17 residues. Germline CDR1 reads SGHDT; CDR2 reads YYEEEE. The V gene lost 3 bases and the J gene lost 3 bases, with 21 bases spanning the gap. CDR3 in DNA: TGTGCCAGCAGCTCGGCGCTTTTGCGGGGAGGAAAAGAGACCCAGTACTTC. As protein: CASSSALLRGGKETQYF.

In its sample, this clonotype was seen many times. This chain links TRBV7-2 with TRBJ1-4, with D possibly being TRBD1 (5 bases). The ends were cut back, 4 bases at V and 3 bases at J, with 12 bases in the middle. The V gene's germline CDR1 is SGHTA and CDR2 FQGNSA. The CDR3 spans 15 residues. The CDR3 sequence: CASSSPGGSNEKLFF. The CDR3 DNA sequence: TGTGCCAGCAGCTCCCCCGGGGGGTCTAATGAAAAACTGTTTTTT. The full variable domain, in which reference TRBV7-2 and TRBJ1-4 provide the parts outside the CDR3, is GAGVSQSPSNKVTEKGKDVELRCDPISGHTALYWYRQSLGQGLEFLIYFQGNSAPDKSGLPSDRFSAERTGGSVSTLTIQRTQQEDSAVYLCASSSPGGSNEKLFFGSGTQLSVL.

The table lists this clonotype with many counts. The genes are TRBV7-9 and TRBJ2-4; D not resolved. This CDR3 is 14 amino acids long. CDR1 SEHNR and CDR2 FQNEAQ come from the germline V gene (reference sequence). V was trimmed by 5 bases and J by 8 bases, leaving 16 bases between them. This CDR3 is CASSLSRSSDIQYF. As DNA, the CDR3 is TGTGCCAGCAGCCTCTCCCGTTCTTCGGACATTCAGTACTTC.

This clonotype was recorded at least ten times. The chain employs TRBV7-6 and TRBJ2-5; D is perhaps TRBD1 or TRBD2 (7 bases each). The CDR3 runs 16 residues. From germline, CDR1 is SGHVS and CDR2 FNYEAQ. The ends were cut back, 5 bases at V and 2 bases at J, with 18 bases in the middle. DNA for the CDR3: TGTGCCAGCAGCCCCGCAGGGGGGGGACCACAAGAGACCCAGTACTTC. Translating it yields CASSPAGGGPQETQYF.